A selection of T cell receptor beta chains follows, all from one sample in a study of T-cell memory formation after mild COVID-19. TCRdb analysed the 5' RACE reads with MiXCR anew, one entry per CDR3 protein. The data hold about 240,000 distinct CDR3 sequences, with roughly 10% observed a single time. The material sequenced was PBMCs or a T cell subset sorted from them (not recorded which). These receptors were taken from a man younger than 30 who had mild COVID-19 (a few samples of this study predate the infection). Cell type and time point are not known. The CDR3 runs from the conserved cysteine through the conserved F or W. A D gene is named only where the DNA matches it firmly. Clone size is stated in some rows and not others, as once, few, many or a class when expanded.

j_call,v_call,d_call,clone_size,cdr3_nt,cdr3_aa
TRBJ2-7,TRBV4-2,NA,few,TGTGCCAGCAGCCAAGGGGGGGATCGGAGGGAGCAGTACTTC,CASSQGGDRREQYF
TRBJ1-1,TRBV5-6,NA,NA,TGTGCCAGCAGCTTGGTTGGTCGGGCCGAGTTCACTGAAGCTTTCTTT,CASSLVGRAEFTEAFF
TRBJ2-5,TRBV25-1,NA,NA,TGTGCCAGCAGTGAATTTCTGGAGCGGGAGACCCAGTACTTC,CASSEFLERETQYF
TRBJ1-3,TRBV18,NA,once,TGTGCCAGCTCACCAGGGGACCTAGGTGGAAACACCATATATTTT,CASSPGDLGGNTIYF
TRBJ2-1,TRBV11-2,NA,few,TGTGCCAGCAGCCACCGTACAGGGTTCAATGAGCAGTTCTTC,CASSHRTGFNEQFF
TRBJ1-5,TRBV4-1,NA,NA,TGCGCCAGCAGCCAAGATCGAGGCAGGGGTGGCAATCAGCCCCAGCATTTT,CASSQDRGRGGNQPQHF
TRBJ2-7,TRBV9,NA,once,TGTGCCAGCAGCGTAGATCTCGTCGAGCAGTACTTC,CASSVDLVEQYF
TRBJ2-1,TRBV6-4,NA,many,TGTGCCAGCAGTCTTACCGGGACCAACAATGAGCAGTTCTTC,CASSLTGTNNEQFF
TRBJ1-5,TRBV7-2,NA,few,TGTGCCAGCAGCTCCGGGGGGGGCGGTCAGCCCCAGCATTTT,CASSSGGGGQPQHF
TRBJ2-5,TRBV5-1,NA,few,TGCGCCAGCAGGGGGGGAAGTGGAGAGACCCAGTACTTC,CASRGGSGETQYF
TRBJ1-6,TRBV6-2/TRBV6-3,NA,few,TGTGCCAGCAGTTACACCACGGGGAGGTATAATTCACCCCTCCACTTT,CASSYTTGRYNSPLHF
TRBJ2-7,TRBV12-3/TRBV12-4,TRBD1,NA,TGTGCCAGCCGAGGGGACAGGGGCGACGAGCAGTACTTC,CASRGDRGDEQYF
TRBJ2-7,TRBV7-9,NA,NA,TGTGCCAGCAGCTTATTCGGTCAGGGTCCTTACGAGCAGTACTTC,CASSLFGQGPYEQYF
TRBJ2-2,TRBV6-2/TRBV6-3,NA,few,TGTGCCAGCAGTATGGGACTCCCCCGAGCCGGGGAGCTGTTTTTT,CASSMGLPRAGELFF
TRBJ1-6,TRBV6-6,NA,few,TGTGCCAGCAGTTCCTCATATAATTCACCCCTCCACTTT,CASSSSYNSPLHF
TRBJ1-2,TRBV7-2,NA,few,TGTGCCAGCAGCTTAGTGGGGGGGCCATACGGCTACACCTTC,CASSLVGGPYGYTF
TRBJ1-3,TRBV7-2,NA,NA,TGTGCCAGCAGCCCTACCGGCCTCAAGGGAAACACCATATATTTT,CASSPTGLKGNTIYF
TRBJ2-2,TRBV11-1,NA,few,TGTGCCAGCAGCTCACTGCGACTAGGGTGGACCGGGGAGCTGTTTTTT,CASSSLRLGWTGELFF
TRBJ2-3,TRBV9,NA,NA,TGTGCCAGCAGCGCCGAGACCCGGGTAGATACGCAGTATTTT,CASSAETRVDTQYF
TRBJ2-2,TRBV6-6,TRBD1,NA,TGTGCCAGCAGTTACACCCGACAGGGGGCAGGCGGGGAGCTGTTTTTT,CASSYTRQGAGGELFF
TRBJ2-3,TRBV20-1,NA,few,TGCAGTGCCACAAGTACTATAGTCCGGAGTGGGGCCTTCACAGATACGCAGTATTTT,CSATSTIVRSGAFTDTQYF
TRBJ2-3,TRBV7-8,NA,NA,TGTGCCAGCAGCTCTAAAACTAGCCCAGATACGCAGTATTTT,CASSSKTSPDTQYF
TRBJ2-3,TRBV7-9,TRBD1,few,TGTGCCAGCAGCCACGACTACAGGGGGCGAACAGATACGCAGTATTTT,CASSHDYRGRTDTQYF
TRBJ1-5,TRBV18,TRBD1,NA,TGTGCCAGCTCACCATCGGACAGGCGAACTCTCCAGCCCCAGCATTTT,CASSPSDRRTLQPQHF
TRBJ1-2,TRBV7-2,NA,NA,TGTGCCAGCAGCCAACAGGAAAACTATGGCTACACCTTC,CASSQQENYGYTF
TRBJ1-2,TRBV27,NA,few,TGTGCCAGCAGTCCCCATCAAGACTATGGCTACACCTTC,CASSPHQDYGYTF
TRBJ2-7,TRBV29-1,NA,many,TGCAGCGTTGGTAGTTCCTACGAGCAGTACTTC,CSVGSSYEQYF
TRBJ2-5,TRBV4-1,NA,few,TGCGCCAGCAGCCAAGATGTACGGGGCTCGGGGACCCAGTACTTC,CASSQDVRGSGTQYF
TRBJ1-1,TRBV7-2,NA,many,TGTGCCAGCAGCTTATATGGCACTGAAGCTTTCTTT,CASSLYGTEAFF